This is a list of T cell receptor beta chains from one sample in a study of shared T cell receptors in the human thymus. Generated by immunoSEQ multiplex PCR, the TCRdb table keeps only in-frame clones and is missing some. The repertoire consists of approximately 660,000 clones, with 88% occurring once and the leading ten covering about 0.01%. The sample was also linked to a second study, of human thymus T cells.

The sample consisted of thymocytes. The source of these receptors is a boy less than two years old with a congenital heart defect. The CDR3 runs from the conserved cysteine through the conserved F or W. A D gene is named only where the DNA matches it firmly. Only part of the rows carry a size: once, few, many, or a class if the clone is expanded.

d_gene,abundance,j_gene,v_gene,CDR3nt,CDR3aa
TRBD2,few,TRBJ2-7,TRBV4-3,TGCGCCAGCAGCCAAGATGAGGAGCGGGAGAACGAGCAGTACTTC,CASSQDEERENEQYF
-,-,TRBJ2-7,TRBV5-6,TGTGCCAGCAGCTTAGCCCTTGCCTCCCCCTACGAGCAGTACTTC,CASSLALASPYEQYF
TRBD2,-,TRBJ2-1,TRBV14,TGTGCCAGCAGCCAAACCTGGGGCGGGGGGCCCTACAATGAGCAGTTCTTC,CASSQTWGGGPYNEQFF
-,-,TRBJ2-5,TRBV12-5,TGTGCTAGTGGTTTGGGGCCGTGGGGGGGCGCCCAAGAGACCCAGTACTTC,CASGLGPWGGAQETQYF
-,-,TRBJ2-1,TRBV5-1,TGCGCCAGCAGCTTGGACTACCTCTACAATGAGCAGTTCTTC,CASSLDYLYNEQFF
TRBD1,-,TRBJ2-7,TRBV11-3,TGTGCCAGCAGCCCCGGGACAGGGGGGTACGAGCAGTACTTC,CASSPGTGGYEQYF
TRBD2,-,TRBJ2-4,TRBV6-4,TGTGCCAGCAGTCCGACTAGCGGGAGGGCCAAAAACATTCAGTACTTC,CASSPTSGRAKNIQYF
-,once,TRBJ1-4,TRBV28,TGTGCCAGCGGGTGGACACCAGGGTGTAATGAAAAACTGTTTTTT,CASGWTPGCNEKLFF
-,-,TRBJ2-5,TRBV5-5,TGTGCCAGCAGCCCGGGACAACAAGAGACCCAGTACTTC,CASSPGQQETQYF
TRBD2,-,TRBJ2-5,TRBV5-6,TGTGCCAGCAGCTTACTAGCGGGAGCCCAAGAGACCCAGTACTTC,CASSLLAGAQETQYF
TRBD2,-,TRBJ2-7,TRBV29-1,TGCAGCGTTGTATCGACTAGCGGGAGGTACGAGCAGTACTTC,CSVVSTSGRYEQYF
-,-,TRBJ2-7,TRBV6-1,TGTGCCAGCAGTTCGCGACTTAGACCCTCCTACGAGCAGTACTTC,CASSSRLRPSYEQYF
TRBD1,-,TRBJ2-7,TRBV14,TGTGCCAGCAGCCAGAGGACAGGGGGGGACTCCTACGAGCAGTACTTC,CASSQRTGGDSYEQYF
TRBD2,-,TRBJ2-7,TRBV28,TGTGCCAGCAGCCGACCCGGGACTAGCGGAAGCTCCTACGAGCAGTACTTC,CASSRPGTSGSSYEQYF
-,few,TRBJ2-5,TRBV28,TGTGCCAGCAGTTTCCGGGGAACGGCCCAGTACTTC,CASSFRGTAQYF
TRBD1,-,TRBJ2-3,TRBV7-2,TGTGCCAGCAGCCGGACAGGGGTTGGCACAGATACGCAGTATTTT,CASSRTGVGTDTQYF
-,-,TRBJ2-7,TRBV14,TGTGCCAGCAGAGGGTGGGGCCACGAGCAGTACTTC,CASRGWGHEQYF